This T cell receptor (beta chain) was sequenced for a study of T-cell memory formation after mild COVID-19. Looking at the study overall: The TCR clusters were mostly specific to one donor.

MiXCR, run by TCRdb on the 5' RACE reads, gives a single entry per CDR3 protein. The repertoire holds 250,000 or so distinct CDR3 sequences, approximately 19% seen once, with approximately 22% in the top ten. Germline assignment: CDR1 SGHRS and CDR2 YFSETQ. This CDR3 is 15 amino acids long. V lost 0 bases and J lost 3; bases outside the gene matches: 5. This clonotype turned up a few times. The origin of this receptor is a man younger than 35 who had mild COVID-19 (a few samples of this study predate the infection). Cell type and time point are not known. Sequenced sample: PBMCs or a T cell subset sorted from them (not recorded which). This chain connects TRBV5-1 to TRBJ2-5; 7 bases are a match to TRBD2. The CDR3 DNA follows: TGCGCCAGCAGCTTGGGGGCTAGCGGAAAAGAGACCCAGTACTTC. Translating it yields CASSLGASGKETQYF. The full variable domain, rest sourced from reference TRBV5-1 and TRBJ2-5, is KAGVTQTPRYLIKTRGQQVTLSCSPISGHRSVSWYQQTPGQGLQFLFEYFSETQRNKGNFPGRFSGRQFSNSRSEMNVSTLELGDSALYLCASSLGASGKETQYFGPGTRLLVL.